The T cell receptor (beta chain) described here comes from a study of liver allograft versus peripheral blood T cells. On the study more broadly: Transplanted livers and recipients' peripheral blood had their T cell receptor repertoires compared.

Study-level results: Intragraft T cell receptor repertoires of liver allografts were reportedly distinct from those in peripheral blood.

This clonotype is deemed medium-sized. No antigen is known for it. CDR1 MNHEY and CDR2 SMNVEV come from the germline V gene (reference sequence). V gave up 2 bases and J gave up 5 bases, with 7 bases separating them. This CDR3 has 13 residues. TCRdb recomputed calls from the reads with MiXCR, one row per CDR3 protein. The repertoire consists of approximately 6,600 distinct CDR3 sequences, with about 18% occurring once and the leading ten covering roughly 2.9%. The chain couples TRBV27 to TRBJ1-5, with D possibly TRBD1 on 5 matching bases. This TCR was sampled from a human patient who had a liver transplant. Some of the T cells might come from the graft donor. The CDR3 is CASSLIGDQPQHF. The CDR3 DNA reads TGTGCCAGCAGTTTAATAGGGGATCAGCCCCAGCATTTT.